The clone carrying this TCR beta chain appeared many times. What it recognizes is unknown. The authors isolated PBMCs from 8.5 to 10 ml of fresh peripheral blood. The sample comes from a study of Graves' ophthalmopathy and Graves' hyperthyroidism. Overall study results and limits: Blood also contained most of the expanded thyroid clonotypes above 0.001 frequency. Progression of ophthalmopathy was predicted by the model with less than 71% sensitivity and roughly 73% specificity.

Germline CDR1 reads WNHNN; CDR2 reads SYGVQD (reference sequence). V was pared by 0 bases and J by 7 bases, with 9 bases between. The CDR3 is made up of 13 amino acids. Scientists amplified the TCR beta CDR3 regions from RNA transcripts. In the first round, RT-PCR was carried out with HTBI primers, and a multiplex PCR formed the second round. Each CDR3 protein gets one entry after TCRdb re-called the multiplex PCR reads with MiXCR. The profile covers 400,000 to 450,000 distinct CDR3 sequences, with roughly 21% appearing a single time and roughly 3.2% taken by the ten largest. The TCR sequence derives from a woman aged 18-35 years with stable Graves' hyperthyroidism. Source material: peripheral blood. V gene TRBV10-1 combines with J gene TRBJ2-5; D unresolved. The CDR3 loop reads CASSESKYGTQYF. For the CDR3, the DNA is TGCGCCAGCAGTGAGTCGAAGTATGGGACCCAGTACTTC.